Below, 28 T cell receptor beta chains from the same sample are listed, as sequenced in a study of blood T cell repertoires in COVID-19. Produced via immunoSEQ multiplex PCR; TCRdb's table is partial and in-frame only. The repertoire holds approximately 90,000 clones, with 70% to 90% as singletons. What was sequenced was peripheral blood. The receptor set was obtained from a man in his sixties with acute or convalescent COVID-19.

The J gene is TRBJ2-1, the V gene TRBV5-1; D gene unclear. The CDR3 extends over 15 amino acids. Between the trimmed V and J ends, which lost 0 bases and 0 bases, there was a span of 7 bases. Germline loops: CDR1 SGHRS, CDR2 YFSETQ. CDR3 bases: TGCGCCAGCAGCTTGGTGGCGGCCTCCTACAATGAGCAGTTCTTC. Its translation: CASSLVAASYNEQFF.

The chain joins TRBV5-1 to TRBJ2-7; the D gene is possibly TRBD1 (6 bases). The CDR3 is made up of 13 amino acids. The V and J ends lost 2 bases and 2 bases respectively, with 8 bases between them. Germline CDR1 and CDR2: SGHRS and YFSETQ. The CDR3 bases are TGCGCCAGCAGCTTCAGGACAGCCTACGAGCAGTACTTC. This codes for CASSFRTAYEQYF.

This chain uses TRBV2 with TRBJ1-2; D is uncertain. The germline V gene has CDR1 SNHLY and CDR2 FYNNEI. The CDR3 has 14 residues. V was cut by 3 bases and J by 2 bases, with 10 bases left in between. This chain's CDR3 is CASSDLGGNYGYTF. The CDR3, as DNA: TGTGCCAGCAGTGATCTTGGCGGCAACTATGGCTACACCTTC.

The chain is built from TRBV14 and TRBJ2-1; D is uncertain. Germline V CDR1 and CDR2: SGHDN, FVKESK. Trimming pared 4 bases from V and 8 bases from J, leaving 15 bases between. This CDR3 is built from 14 residues. The CDR3 region has the DNA TGTGCCAGCAGCCGCATTGCACTCCTACATGAGCAGTTCTTC. Protein: CASSRIALLHEQFF.

This chain connects TRBV27 to TRBJ2-3, with 8 bases matching TRBD2. The CDR3 runs to 15 residues. The germline V gene encodes CDR1 MNHEY and CDR2 SMNVEV (reference sequence). Germline trimming cut 6 bases from V and 6 bases from J; bases unmatched to any gene: 11. This chain's CDR3 is CASSPAGLGGDTQYF. In nucleotides, the CDR3 is TGTGCCAGCAGCCCCGCGGGACTAGGGGGTGATACGCAGTATTTT.

This chain links TRBV5-1 with TRBJ2-7; 10 nucleotides line up with TRBD1. V dropped 3 bases and J dropped 0; count of bases not matched to a gene: 6. The germline CDR1 and CDR2 sequences are SGHRS and YFSETQ. The CDR3 loop spans 16 amino acids. The CDR3 nucleotides are TGCGCCAGCAGCTCCGGGACAGGGGCCATCTCCTACGAGCAGTACTTC. Translation gives CASSSGTGAISYEQYF.

The rearrangement joins TRBV19 to TRBJ2-7, with D possibly matching TRBD2 (6 bases). The CDR3 is 13 residues long. CDR1 and CDR2 (germline): LNHDA, SQIVND (reference sequence). The germline V and J ends were trimmed by 6 bases and 6 bases, with 15 bases remaining between them. CDR3 DNA: TGTGCCAGTAGCACAACTAGGGGAGGCGAGCAGTACTTC. As protein: CASSTTRGGEQYF.

This clone was picked up one time. The chain's CDR3 is CATSREVRRRNTGELFF. In DNA form, the CDR3 reads TGTGCCACCAGCAGAGAGGTTCGCCGGAGAAACACCGGGGAGCTGTTTTTT. The rearrangement joins TRBV15 to TRBJ2-2; no definite D call. Germline V CDR1 and CDR2: LNHNV, YYDKDF (reference sequence). V lost 0 bases and J lost 2, with 13 bases in between. The CDR3 contains 17 residues. Full variable domain (rest looked up from reference TRBV15 and TRBJ2-2): DAMVIQNPRYQVTQFGKPVTLSCSQTLNHNVMYWYQQKSSQAPKLLFHYYDKDFNNEADTPDNFQSRRPNTSFCFLDIRSPGLGDTAMYLCATSREVRRRNTGELFFGEGSRLTVL.

V gene TRBV5-1 combines with J gene TRBJ1-1; D call uncertain. The length of the CDR3 is 13 residues. The germline V and J ends were trimmed by 0 bases and 4 bases, with 7 bases remaining between them. The germline CDR1 and CDR2 sequences are SGHRS and YFSETQ. In DNA form, the CDR3 reads TGCGCCAGCAGCTTGGAAGGGAGCACTGAAGCTTTCTTT. As protein: CASSLEGSTEAFF. The whole variable domain, remainder taken from reference TRBV5-1 and TRBJ1-1, is KAGVTQTPRYLIKTRGQQVTLSCSPISGHRSVSWYQQTPGQGLQFLFEYFSETQRNKGNFPGRFSGRQFSNSRSEMNVSTLELGDSALYLCASSLEGSTEAFFGQGTRLTVV.

The chain couples TRBV27 to TRBJ2-7, with TRBD1 matching 7 bases. Trimming cost V 2 bases and J 3 bases; bases outside gene matches: 4. CDR3 length: 14 residues. The germline gives CDR1 MNHEY, CDR2 SMNVEV (reference sequence). For the CDR3, the DNA is TGTGCCAGCAGTTTAATCGGACAGGTCTACGAGCAGTACTTC. It is translated as CASSLIGQVYEQYF.

This chain connects TRBV7-2 to TRBJ1-4, with a tentative D call TRBD1 (5 bases). Germline V lookup: CDR1 SGHTA, CDR2 FQGNSA. V lost 3 bases and J 4 bases, leaving 6 bases between the germline ends. The CDR3 runs to 13 residues. CDR3 amino acids: CASSFGGNEKLFF. For the CDR3, the DNA is TGTGCCAGCAGCTTCGGGGGTAATGAAAAACTGTTTTTT. Based on the CDR3 plus reference TRBV7-2 and TRBJ1-4, the full variable domain is GAGVSQSPSNKVTEKGKDVELRCDPISGHTALYWYRQSLGQGLEFLIYFQGNSAPDKSGLPSDRFSAERTGGSVSTLTIQRTQQEDSAVYLCASSFGGNEKLFFGSGTQLSVL.

The chain couples TRBV30 to TRBJ2-2; TRBD1 aligns across 9 bases. V was clipped by 1 base and J by 4 bases; unmatched bases: 4. The CDR3 is made up of 15 amino acids. Germline V gene sequence: CDR1 GTSNPN, CDR2 SVGIG (reference sequence). The CDR3 DNA follows: TGTGCCTGGAGTGAACAGGGGGCCAGCACCGGGGAGCTGTTTTTT. It encodes CAWSEQGASTGELFF.

The V gene is TRBV14, the J gene TRBJ1-2; perhaps TRBD1 as D (5 bases). The germline gives CDR1 SGHDN, CDR2 FVKESK. CDR3 size: 15 residues. The ends were cut back, 0 bases at V and 6 bases at J, with 14 bases in the middle. CDR3 sequence reads: CASSQEVGRVDGYTF. In DNA form, the CDR3 reads TGTGCCAGCAGCCAAGAGGTTGGCAGGGTGGATGGCTACACCTTC.

The chain recombines TRBV11-3 with TRBJ2-3, with 8 bases lining up with TRBD1. The CDR3 has 15 residues. Germline trimming cut 3 bases from V and 4 bases from J; bases unmatched to any gene: 6. CDR1 and CDR2 from the germline V gene are SGHNT and YENEEA. The CDR3 loop reads CASSFGQGLSDTQYF. The CDR3 nucleotides are TGTGCCAGCAGCTTCGGACAGGGTCTCTCAGATACGCAGTATTTT. Full variable domain (remainder filled in from reference TRBV11-3 and TRBJ2-3): EAGVVQSPRYKIIEKKQPVAFWCNPISGHNTLYWYLQNLGQGPELLIRYENEEAVDDSQLPKDRFSAERLKGVDSTLKIQPAELGDSAVYLCASSFGQGLSDTQYFGPGTRLTVL.

V and J are TRBV5-1 and TRBJ2-3; 7 nucleotides align to TRBD2. After removal of 0 bases from V and 4 bases from J, the junction contained 8 bases not matched to a gene. This CDR3 region has 16 residues. CDR1 SGHRS and CDR2 YFSETQ come from the germline V gene. The CDR3: CASSLGGSSGADTQYF. The CDR3 DNA reads TGCGCCAGCAGCTTGGGGGGGTCTAGCGGAGCAGATACGCAGTATTTT.

V usage is TRBV5-4 and J usage is TRBJ1-2; no clear D. V lost 1 base to trimming and J lost 0 bases, with 10 bases between them. The CDR3 is made up of 15 amino acids. CDR1 is SGHNT, CDR2 YYREEE, per germline (reference sequence). This CDR3 reads CASSLIRGANYGYTF. CDR3 in DNA: TGTGCCAGCAGCTTGATACGGGGAGCTAACTATGGCTACACCTTC.

The chain is built from TRBV5-1 and TRBJ2-7, with a possible D match to TRBD2 (5 bases). CDR1 and CDR2 (germline): SGHRS, YFSETQ. V lost 4 bases and J 1 base, leaving 15 bases between the germline ends. The CDR3 is 15 amino acids. CDR3 protein: CASSPGRTVSYEQYF. The DNA for the CDR3 is TGCGCCAGCAGCCCGGGTCGGACTGTATCCTACGAGCAGTACTTC.

V and J are TRBV25-1 and TRBJ1-1; 7 positions match TRBD1. The germline V gene encodes CDR1 MGHDK and CDR2 SYGVNS. The V and J ends lost 2 bases and 3 bases, in that order; junction bases with no gene match: 9. CDR3 size: 16 residues. Here the CDR3 DNA reads TGTGCCAGCAGTGAAAGGTTACAGGGGAGGCACACTGAAGCTTTCTTT. It encodes CASSERLQGRHTEAFF.

The chain combines TRBV14 with TRBJ1-6, with a possible D match to TRBD1 (6 bases). V shed 3 bases and J shed 8 bases, with 14 bases lying between them. The germline gives CDR1 SGHDN, CDR2 FVKESK. The CDR3 covers 15 residues. The CDR3 sequence: CASSHGQLLYSPLHF. CDR3 in DNA: TGTGCCAGCAGCCATGGACAGCTACTATATTCACCCCTCCACTTT.

CDR3 protein: CASSSQGGSGNTIYF. Written as DNA, the CDR3 is TGTGCCAGCAGCTCACAGGGGGGATCGGGAAACACCATATATTTT. The chain uses TRBV7-8 and TRBJ1-3, with TRBD1 matching over 8 bases. This CDR3 region has 15 residues. The V segment lost 4 bases and the J segment 4 bases; nucleotides outside the gene matches: 6. Germline CDR1 SGHVS, CDR2 FQNEAQ. Based on the CDR3 plus reference TRBV7-8 and TRBJ1-3, the full variable domain is GAGVSQSPRYKVAKRGQDVALRCDPISGHVSLFWYQQALGQGPEFLTYFQNEAQLDKSGLPSDRFFAERPEGSVSTLKIQRTQQEDSAVYLCASSSQGGSGNTIYFGEGSWLTVV.

The genes are TRBV30 and TRBJ1-2; D might be TRBD1 (6 bases). CDR3 size: 12 residues. Trimming took 5 bases from V and 4 from J, leaving 11 bases between them. Germline V lookup: CDR1 GTSNPN, CDR2 SVGIG (reference sequence). For the CDR3, the DNA is TGTGCCTGGGGATGGACAGTCTATGGCTACACCTTC. It translates to CAWGWTVYGYTF.

The chain has TRBV20-1 and TRBJ2-3; D ambiguous. The germline CDR1 and CDR2 sequences are DFQATT and SNEGSKA (reference sequence). V lost 5 bases and J lost 3, with 6 bases in between. This CDR3 has 11 amino acids. The CDR3 DNA follows: TGCAGTGCTGTGAGAACAGATACGCAGTATTTT. Amino acids: CSAVRTDTQYF.

The chain combines TRBV20-1 with TRBJ2-5, with D perhaps matching TRBD2 (6 bases). This CDR3 is built from 11 residues. Germline V gives CDR1 DFQATT, CDR2 SNEGSKA (reference sequence). Trimming left V 7 bases short and J 5 bases short, with 11 bases between. This CDR3 reads CSGRAGETQYF. CDR3 DNA sequence: TGCAGTGGGAGGGCCGGGGAGACCCAGTACTTC.

V gene TRBV5-4 combines with J gene TRBJ2-1, with 9 bases that match TRBD2. V was clipped by 0 bases and J by 1 base; unmatched bases: 5. Per the germline V gene, CDR1 is SGHNT and CDR2 is YYREEE (reference sequence). The CDR3 is 17 residues long. The CDR3 nucleotides read TGTGCCAGCAGCTTGGGGCTTGCGGGGGGGTCCTACAATGAGCAGTTCTTC. Translation gives CASSLGLAGGSYNEQFF.

This clone was detected only once. V is TRBV19 and J is TRBJ2-7; 12 bases match TRBD1. CDR3 size: 14 residues. Germline V gene lookup returns CDR1 LNHDA and CDR2 SQIVND (reference sequence). V was clipped by 7 bases and J by 5 bases; unmatched bases: 6. Here the CDR3 reads CASTTGTGGHEQYF. The CDR3 DNA is TGTGCCAGTACCACCGGGACAGGGGGCCACGAGCAGTACTTC. Full variable domain (missing parts from reference TRBV19 and TRBJ2-7): DGGITQSPKYLFRKEGQNVTLSCEQNLNHDAMYWYRQDPGQGLRLIYYSQIVNDFQKGDIAEGYSVSREKKESFPLTVTSAQKNPTAFYLCASTTGTGGHEQYFGPGTRLTVT.

The chain has TRBV28 and TRBJ1-4, with D unresolved. Germline-derived CDR1 and CDR2 are MDHEN and SYDVKM. Trimming took off 3 bases at V and 7 bases at J, with 12 bases between the two ends. The CDR3 is 14 amino acids. In nucleotides, the CDR3 is TGTGCCAGCAGTTTTCGAGGGCTTGGTGAAAAACTGTTTTTT. Protein: CASSFRGLGEKLFF.

This clone has just one count. The chain uses TRBV27 and TRBJ2-3; D ambiguous. This CDR3 is 15 amino acids long. Deletions cut 3 bases from V and 4 bases from J, with 14 bases between. Per the germline V gene, CDR1 is MNHEY and CDR2 is SMNVEV (reference sequence). The CDR3 loop is CASSFVPLSADTQYF. CDR3 nucleotide sequence: TGTGCCAGCAGTTTTGTTCCCCTATCGGCAGATACGCAGTATTTT.

The chain links TRBV4-1 to TRBJ2-7; the match to TRBD2 covers 8 bases. Germline V gene lookup returns CDR1 MGHRA and CDR2 YSYEKL. V lost 4 bases, J lost 5 bases, and 7 bases stayed unmatched. This CDR3 contains 14 residues. CDR3 in amino acids: CASSPAGVLNEQYF. CDR3 in DNA: TGCGCCAGCAGCCCAGCGGGAGTTTTGAACGAGCAGTACTTC.